The rows below give T cell receptor beta chains drawn from one sample of a study of OX40 agonist ivuxolimab in advanced cancers. Data came from immunoSEQ multiplex PCR; TCRdb stores just in-frame clones and leaves some out. The sample has 15,000 to 17,000 clones, 80% to 90% seen once. The sample was CD4+ or CD8+ T cells sorted from blood, taken in a trial of the OX40 agonist ivuxolimab. The receptors were sampled from an adult with an advanced solid tumor such as melanoma, head and neck, liver or kidney cancer. CDR3s include the opening cysteine and the closing phenylalanine or tryptophan. A D gene is named only where the DNA matches it firmly. Not all rows give a size; the values are once, few, many and, for expanded clones, a class.

V	size	D	J	DNA	CDR3
TRBV7-9	NA	TRBD2	TRBJ2-3	TGTGCCAGCAGCTTAGCGGAGGGAACTAGCGGGAGTGGTACGCAGTATTTT	CASSLAEGTSGSGTQYF
TRBV5-1	NA	NA	TRBJ2-2	TGCGCCAGCAGCCTAGAGACAAATCCCACCGGGGAGCTGTTTTTT	CASSLETNPTGELFF
TRBV15	NA	TRBD1	TRBJ2-7	TGTGCCACCAGCAGATATACCGGGACAGACACATACGAGCAGTACTTC	CATSRYTGTDTYEQYF
TRBV5-4	NA	NA	TRBJ2-1	TGTGCCAGCAGCTTGGCAGGGCAGAATGAGCAGTTCTTC	CASSLAGQNEQFF
TRBV7-3	NA	TRBD1	TRBJ1-1	TGTGCCAGCAGCTCTACAGGGGGCGCTTCTGCTTTCTTT	CASSSTGGASAFF
TRBV27	once	NA	TRBJ1-6	TGTGCCAGCAGTTTATCGAGCAGCAGCTCCTATAATTCACCCCTCCACTTT	CASSLSSSSSYNSPLHF
TRBV6-5	NA	NA	TRBJ2-7	TGTGCCAGCAGTTACGTAGGGGGGGCGGCCGAGCAGTACTTC	CASSYVGGAAEQYF
TRBV19	medium-sized	NA	TRBJ2-4	TGTGCCAGTAGTTTGGGACAAACCAAAAACATTCAGTACTTC	CASSLGQTKNIQYF
TRBV29-1	NA	NA	TRBJ1-4	TGCAGCGTAATCAGGGAGGGCATACTGTTTTTT	CSVIREGILFF
TRBV6-6	NA	NA	TRBJ1-2	TGTGCCAGCAGTTCCCCCGACAGGCTCCTCTTCTATGGCTACACCTTC	CASSSPDRLLFYGYTF
TRBV9	NA	TRBD1	TRBJ1-3	TGTGCCAGCAGCATAATGACAGGGGGCTCACTCGGAAACACCATATATTTT	CASSIMTGGSLGNTIYF
TRBV9	few	NA	TRBJ1-5	TGTGCCAGCAGCGTAGCGGCAGGGCGGCAGCCCCAGCATTTT	CASSVAAGRQPQHF
TRBV5-4	few	NA	TRBJ2-1	TGTGCCAGCAGCCAAGGAGCGGAGTCCTACAATGAGCAGTTCTTC	CASSQGAESYNEQFF
TRBV5-8	NA	NA	TRBJ1-2	TGTGCCAGCCCCTTGACAACTAACTATGGCTACACCTTC	CASPLTTNYGYTF
TRBV6-1	few	NA	TRBJ2-1	TGTGCCAGCAGTGAGCCTGGGAGGAAAAACAATGAGCAGTTCTTC	CASSEPGRKNNEQFF
TRBV4-1	NA	NA	TRBJ2-3	TGCGCCAGCAGCCCCCATCAGGGTTCTAGCACAGATACGCAGTATTTT	CASSPHQGSSTDTQYF
TRBV27	NA	NA	TRBJ2-5	TGTGCCAGCAGTTTATACGTTTCCGCCAGTCAAGAGACCCAGTACTTC	CASSLYVSASQETQYF
TRBV10-1	NA	TRBD1	TRBJ2-7	TGCGCCAGCAGTGAAGGGACAGGGGGCACCTACGAGCAGTACTTC	CASSEGTGGTYEQYF
TRBV5-4	NA	TRBD1	TRBJ1-2	TGTGCCAGCAGCTTGGACAATACAGGGGAGTCTTATGGCTACACCTTC	CASSLDNTGESYGYTF
TRBV11-2	NA	NA	TRBJ2-2	TGTGCCAGCAGCTCGGATTTGAGGGGCCCGAACACCGGGGAGCTGTTTTTT	CASSSDLRGPNTGELFF
TRBV4-3	NA	TRBD1	TRBJ2-7	TGCGCCAGCAGCCAAAGACAGGGAGTTTACGAGCAGTACTTC	CASSQRQGVYEQYF
TRBV6-4	NA	TRBD1	TRBJ1-4	TGTGCCAGCAGTGAACAGGGGGGTAATGAAAAACTGTTTTTT	CASSEQGGNEKLFF
TRBV5-1	NA	NA	TRBJ1-1	TGCGCCAGCAGCCAAACAGGGAACACTGAAGCTTTCTTT	CASSQTGNTEAFF
TRBV6-1	NA	NA	TRBJ1-2	TGTGCCAGCAGTGATAAGGGAGGGTACTACGGCTACACCTTC	CASSDKGGYYGYTF
TRBV9	NA	NA	TRBJ2-1	TGTGCCAGCAGCGTAGCTGAGGGGGGGAGCTACAATGAGCAGTTCTTC	CASSVAEGGSYNEQFF
TRBV6-1	NA	TRBD2	TRBJ2-7	TGTGCCAGCAGTATCGGCACTAGCGAGTCCTACGAGCAGTACTTC	CASSIGTSESYEQYF
TRBV10-1	NA	TRBD2	TRBJ2-7	TGCGCCAGCAGTGAGTCGGGACTAGCGGGAGTGAGGGAGCAGTACTTC	CASSESGLAGVREQYF
TRBV19	NA	NA	TRBJ1-1	TGTGCCAGATTGTATGACAGTTCTGCTTTCTTT	CARLYDSSAFF
TRBV27	NA	TRBD2	TRBJ2-1	TGTGCCAGCAGGCACCGGGGGGGCGACCACCCCTCCTACAATGAGCAGTTCTTC	CASRHRGGDHPSYNEQFF
TRBV7-8	NA	TRBD2	TRBJ2-2	TGTGCCAGTAGGGTAGGGGGACTAGCGGACACCGGGGAGCTGTTTTTT	CASRVGGLADTGELFF
TRBV2	NA	NA	TRBJ2-7	TGTGCCAGCAGTGATACAGCCGGGGCCTACGAGCAGTACTTC	CASSDTAGAYEQYF
TRBV5-1	NA	NA	TRBJ2-5	TGCGCCAGCAGCTCCGGGGTACAAGAGACCCAGTACTTC	CASSSGVQETQYF
TRBV4-3	NA	TRBD2	TRBJ2-1	TGCGCCAGCAGCCAAGATGGAAGCGGGAGGGCAGCTGAGCAGTTCTTC	CASSQDGSGRAAEQFF
TRBV11-2	NA	NA	TRBJ2-7	TGTGCCAGCAGCTTCCCCCCAGCCGGGGAGCAGTACTTC	CASSFPPAGEQYF
TRBV4-3	many	TRBD2	TRBJ2-1	TGCGCCAGCAGCCGGAATAGCGGGAGACTCGATGAGCAGTTCTTC	CASSRNSGRLDEQFF
TRBV5-1	NA	NA	TRBJ2-3	TGCGCCAGCAGCCATCCAGAGGACTTCACAGATACGCAGTATTTT	CASSHPEDFTDTQYF
TRBV13	NA	NA	TRBJ2-1	TGTGCCAGCAGCCAAAGGTTTGAGCAGTTCTTC	CASSQRFEQFF
TRBV11-2	medium-sized	NA	TRBJ1-2	TGTGCCAGCAGCTTAGCAGGAAGCTATGGCTACACCTTC	CASSLAGSYGYTF
TRBV9	NA	TRBD2	TRBJ2-1	TGTGCCAGCAGCGTAGACACTAGCGGGAGTATGAATGAGCAGTTCTTC	CASSVDTSGSMNEQFF
TRBV2	NA	TRBD1	TRBJ2-2	TGTGCCAGCAGTCGGGACAGGGGCACTCCCGGGGAGCTGTTTTTT	CASSRDRGTPGELFF
TRBV27	NA	NA	TRBJ2-7	TGTGCCAGCAGTTTTGCGGGACCCTACGAGCAGTACTTC	CASSFAGPYEQYF
TRBV5-1	once	TRBD1	TRBJ1-2	TGCGCCAGCAGCTTGGCGGACAGGGTTGGCTACACCTTC	CASSLADRVGYTF
TRBV11-1	NA	NA	TRBJ1-2	TGTGCCAGCAGCAATAGAGGGGCTTATCGTGGCTACACCTTC	CASSNRGAYRGYTF
TRBV5-6	NA	NA	TRBJ1-1	TGTGCCAGCAGCCCCCCCCCGGGGTTTAAGTGGACTGAAGCTTTCTTT	CASSPPPGFKWTEAFF
TRBV7-2	NA	NA	TRBJ2-7	TGTGCCAGCAGCTTCGAGGGTAGCGCCTCCTACGAGCAGTACTTC	CASSFEGSASYEQYF
TRBV7-9	NA	TRBD2	TRBJ2-2	TGTGCCACCGACACGGGGGGGCAAACCGGGGAGCTGTTTTTT	CATDTGGQTGELFF
TRBV5-5	once	TRBD2	TRBJ2-7	TGTGCCAGCAGCTGGGTAGCGGGAGCCTACGAGCAGTACTTC	CASSWVAGAYEQYF
TRBV2	many	TRBD1	TRBJ1-5	TGTGCCAGCAGGGTGACAGGGAATAGCAATCAGCCCCAGCATTTT	CASRVTGNSNQPQHF
TRBV9	NA	NA	TRBJ2-7	TGTGCCAGCAGCGTAGCGGGGGCCTCCTACGAGCAGTACTTC	CASSVAGASYEQYF
TRBV7-9	NA	TRBD2	TRBJ2-5	TGTGCCAGCAGCCCCGGTTCTAGCGGGTCGGAGACCCAGTACTTC	CASSPGSSGSETQYF
TRBV11-3	NA	TRBD2	TRBJ2-1	TGTGCCAGCAGCTCCTCGCTTAGCGGGGCCTACAATGAGCAGTTCTTC	CASSSSLSGAYNEQFF
TRBV4-1	NA	NA	TRBJ1-6	TGCGCCAGCAGCCAAGAGGCCACTGTCATACCCCTCCACTTT	CASSQEATVIPLHF